These 25 T cell receptor beta chains originate from one sample sequenced in a study of blood T cells in healthy people across ages. Through a sample-barcoded 5' primer and a J-beta primer mix, a second PCR was run for about 6 to 11 cycles. Each CDR3 protein is one row after TCRdb ran MiXCR on the 5' RACE reads. The sample has 550,000 to 750,000 distinct CDR3 sequences; around 21% are singletons. The sample was blood. The receptor set was obtained from a man between 65 and 80 years old in good health.

The chain joins TRBV29-1 to TRBJ1-1; 7 nucleotides align to TRBD1. The V gene end was trimmed by 6 bases and the J gene end by 8 bases; junction bases not matched to a gene: 12. Germline V gene data show CDR1 as SQVTM and CDR2 as ANQGSEA. The CDR3 spans 13 residues. Here the CDR3 reads CSVRRGGGNEAFF. The CDR3 DNA reads as TGCAGCGTCCGCAGGGGGGGTGGCAACGAAGCTTTCTTT.

The sample holds one count of this clonotype. The chain links TRBV5-6 to TRBJ1-4; D is unresolved. The CDR3 covers 16 residues. V was shortened by 1 base and J by 4 bases, with 14 bases between the two germline ends. Germline-derived CDR1 and CDR2 are SGHDT and YYEEEE. The CDR3 spells CASSLFAGSDNEKLFF. The DNA of the CDR3 is TGTGCCAGCAGCTTGTTCGCGGGTTCGGATAATGAAAAACTGTTTTTT.

The chain uses TRBV27 and TRBJ2-5; D unclear. The germline gives CDR1 MNHEY, CDR2 SMNVEV (reference sequence). This CDR3 is 13 amino acids long. Trimming took off 5 bases at V and 5 bases at J, with 12 bases between the two ends. The CDR3 reads CASSPHDRETQYF. The CDR3, as DNA: TGTGCCAGCAGTCCCCACGACCGGGAGACCCAGTACTTC.

In its sample, this clonotype was seen a few times. This chain connects TRBV25-1 to TRBJ2-7; D is possibly TRBD2 (6 bases). There are 13 residues in the CDR3. The V end lost 3 bases, the J end lost 3 bases, and 9 bases lay between the germline ends. CDR1 and CDR2 (germline): MGHDK, SYGVNS. The CDR3 protein is CASSEGRNYEQYF. The CDR3 DNA reads as TGTGCCAGCAGTGAGGGGAGGAACTACGAGCAGTACTTC.

The V call is TRBV7-2, the J call TRBJ2-7, with a tentative D call TRBD1 (6 bases). This CDR3 is built from 14 residues. Per the germline V gene, CDR1 is SGHTA and CDR2 is FQGNSA. V gave up 4 bases and J gave up 5 bases, with 15 bases separating them. DNA of the CDR3: TGTGCCAGCAGCTCAGGGGACGGAGGCCACGAGCAGTACTTC. Its protein product is CASSSGDGGHEQYF.

This clonotype was counted only a few times. The chain employs TRBV3-1 and TRBJ2-2; 8 nucleotides agree with TRBD2. V gave up 3 bases and J gave up 6 bases; unmatched junction bases: 3. Per the germline V gene, CDR1 is LGHDT and CDR2 is YNNKEL (reference sequence). The CDR3 has 14 residues. CDR3 DNA sequence: TGTGCCAGCAGCCATCTCGGGAGGGCCGGGGAGCTGTTTTTT. This sequence encodes CASSHLGRAGELFF.

This rearrangement joins TRBV7-2 to TRBJ2-5; TRBD2 matches at 7 bases. The CDR3 contains 17 residues. V trimming: 2 bases; J trimming: 6 bases; junction bases outside the gene matches: 15. Germline loops: CDR1 SGHTA, CDR2 FQGNSA. As DNA, the CDR3 is TGTGCCAGCAGCTTACAGCCAGCGGGAACAGTGGGCAAGACCCAGTACTTC. It encodes CASSLQPAGTVGKTQYF.

The CDR3 bases are TGTGCCAGCTCAGGACAGGGGAAGGCGCCCCTCCACTTT. This translates into CASSGQGKAPLHF. The chain links TRBV18 to TRBJ1-6, with TRBD1 matching over 9 bases. CDR1 KGHSH and CDR2 LQKENI come from the germline V gene. The CDR3 is made up of 13 amino acids. After removal of 5 bases from V and 13 bases from J, the junction contained 6 bases not matched to a gene.

The sample holds many counts of this clonotype. The DNA for the CDR3 is TGTGCCAGCAGCCAGGGGACTTCGAACACCGGGGAGCTGTTTTTT. Its translation is CASSQGTSNTGELFF. The rearrangement uses TRBV14 and TRBJ2-2; possibly TRBD2 for D (6 bases). The V and J ends lost 3 bases and 0 bases respectively, with 8 bases between them. The CDR3 is made up of 15 amino acids. In germline, CDR1 is SGHDN, CDR2 FVKESK.

The chain recombines TRBV2 with TRBJ1-2; D is undetermined. Germline V gives CDR1 SNHLY, CDR2 FYNNEI. CDR3 length: 16 residues. Trimming cost V 2 bases and J 4 bases, with 17 bases left between them. CDR3 in DNA: TGTGCCAGCAGTGAATCCCTCAGAGATCCTCGCTATGGCTACACCTTC. Its protein product is CASSESLRDPRYGYTF.

This clonotype was seen a handful of times. CDR3 loop: CASRADSRSKETQYF. In DNA, the CDR3 is TGTGCCAGCAGAGCAGACAGCCGCTCGAAAGAGACCCAGTACTTC. V gene TRBV2 combines with J gene TRBJ2-5; weak D call: TRBD1 (5 bases). The CDR3 has 15 residues. Germline CDR1 is SNHLY and CDR2 is FYNNEI. Deletions cut 6 bases from V and 3 bases from J, with 17 bases between.

This clonotype was observed a handful of times. This chain joins TRBV19 and TRBJ2-6; no clear D gene. Germline values: CDR1 LNHDA, CDR2 SQIVND (reference sequence). V lost 3 bases to trimming and J lost 0 bases, with 6 bases between them. The CDR3 covers 15 residues. This chain's CDR3 is CASSIEFSGANVLTF. The CDR3 region has the DNA TGTGCCAGTAGTATCGAGTTCTCTGGGGCCAACGTCCTGACTTTC. Full variable domain (remainder filled in from reference TRBV19 and TRBJ2-6): DGGITQSPKYLFRKEGQNVTLSCEQNLNHDAMYWYRQDPGQGLRLIYYSQIVNDFQKGDIAEGYSVSREKKESFPLTVTSAQKNPTAFYLCASSIEFSGANVLTFGAGSRLTVL.

This clonotype was seen at least ten times. The V call is TRBV20-1, the J call TRBJ2-3; tentatively, D is TRBD1 (6 bases). The CDR3 length is 14 residues. Germline lookup yields CDR1 DFQATT and CDR2 SNEGSKA (reference sequence). The germline V and J ends were trimmed by 0 bases and 4 bases, with 11 bases remaining between them. This CDR3 is CSARDPAGADTQYF. Here the CDR3 DNA reads TGCAGTGCTAGAGATCCCGCAGGGGCAGATACGCAGTATTTT.

V usage is TRBV21-1 and J usage is TRBJ2-7; the D call in the table, TRBD2, was not verified against the DNA. TRBV21-1 is shown as a pseudogene. The CDR3 length is 15 residues. The CDR3 DNA follows: TGTGCCAGCAGCAAAGAACTAGCGGGAGGACGGGAGCAGTACTTC. This translates into CASSKELAGGREQYF.

The chain carries TRBV5-5 and TRBJ2-7; the match to TRBD2 covers 8 bases. Per germline, CDR1 SGHKS and CDR2 YYEKEE (reference sequence). This CDR3 is 14 amino acids long. The V segment lost 4 bases and the J segment 3 bases; nucleotides outside the gene matches: 6. The CDR3 DNA follows: TGTGCCAGCAGCAGTAGCGGGGCCTTCTACGAGCAGTACTTC. Protein sequence: CASSSSGAFYEQYF.

The chain employs TRBV7-6 and TRBJ1-3; 7 bases are a match to TRBD1. This CDR3 is 15 amino acids long. Trimming at V came to 4 bases and at J to 0 bases, leaving 3 bases not matched to a gene. Germline CDR1 SGHVS, CDR2 FNYEAQ. CDR3 in amino acids: CASSSYRGSGNTIYF. CDR3 bases: TGTGCCAGCAGCTCTTACAGGGGCTCTGGAAACACCATATATTTT.

The chain combines TRBV20-1 with TRBJ2-7; TRBD1 matches at 8 bases. J lost 2 bases, V lost 5 bases, and 11 bases had no gene match. This CDR3 is built from 15 residues. Germline CDR1 DFQATT, CDR2 SNEGSKA (reference sequence). CDR3 nucleotide sequence: TGCAGTGCTGGGGGACCAACAGGGGGTCCCTACGAGCAGTACTTC. Amino acid sequence: CSAGGPTGGPYEQYF.

This clonotype showed up many times. This chain links TRBV12-3 or TRBV12-4 with TRBJ1-1, with D possibly TRBD1 on 6 matching bases. Trimming took 1 base from V and 3 from J, leaving 9 bases between them. The CDR3 spans 14 residues. The CDR3 region has the DNA TGTGCCAGCAGTTTAGAGGGGGGGCACACTGAAGCTTTCTTT. As protein: CASSLEGGHTEAFF.

This clonotype was seen only once. The V gene is TRBV5-1, the J gene TRBJ2-3; 8 bases line up with TRBD2. CDR1 is SGHRS, CDR2 YFSETQ, per germline. V dropped 0 bases and J dropped 1; count of bases not matched to a gene: 4. The CDR3 extends over 16 amino acids. The CDR3 DNA sequence: TGCGCCAGCAGCTTGGCCGGAGCGGGGGGCACAGATACGCAGTATTTT. Amino acid sequence: CASSLAGAGGTDTQYF.

This clonotype has more than one count but fewer than ten. The chain links TRBV25-1 to TRBJ2-5; TRBD1 or TRBD2 may be the D gene (6 bases each). Germline CDR1 reads MGHDK; CDR2 reads SYGVNS. CDR3 length: 13 residues. Deletions cut 7 bases from V and 7 bases from J, with 16 bases between. CDR3 residues: CASKQGGRGTQYF. The CDR3 nucleotides read TGTGCCAGCAAACAGGGAGGAAGAGGGACCCAGTACTTC.

This clonotype was seen at least ten times. The CDR3 nucleotides are TGTGCCAGCAAACGGGACAGCTTAAGCTCTGGGGCCAACGTCCTGACTTTC. Protein product: CASKRDSLSSGANVLTF. The chain carries TRBV28 and TRBJ2-6; 7 bases are shared with TRBD1. Germline CDR1 is MDHEN and CDR2 is SYDVKM. This CDR3 spans 17 amino acids. V shed 7 bases and J 0 bases; nucleotides not matched to a gene: 9.

This clonotype was counted only a few times. This chain uses TRBV29-1 with TRBJ2-5, with 8 bases aligning to TRBD1. Germline V gene lookup returns CDR1 SQVTM and CDR2 ANQGSEA. The CDR3 covers 13 residues. V gave up 7 bases and J gave up 4 bases; unmatched junction bases: 8. The CDR3 protein is CSAFPTGVETQYF. The CDR3 DNA reads TGCAGCGCCTTCCCGACAGGGGTAGAGACCCAGTACTTC.

This clonotype was seen at least ten times. The chain joins TRBV4-1 to TRBJ2-7, with TRBD2 as a possible D gene (6 bases). Trimming cost V 4 bases and J 3 bases, with 16 bases left between them. CDR1 is MGHRA and CDR2 is YSYEKL in the germline V gene. The CDR3 totals 15 residues. The CDR3 here is CASSPTWRGSYEQYF. DNA for the CDR3: TGCGCCAGCAGCCCAACTTGGCGGGGTAGCTACGAGCAGTACTTC.

This clonotype turned up a few times. The chain joins TRBV29-1 to TRBJ2-1, with D perhaps matching TRBD1 (5 bases). The germline V gene has CDR1 SQVTM and CDR2 ANQGSEA. This CDR3 region has 15 residues. The V end was cut by 3 bases, the J end by 9 bases, with 21 bases between. The CDR3 DNA reads TGCAGCGTTGACTCGGCAGGGCCCAAGTATGTTGAGCAGTTCTTC. It codes for CSVDSAGPKYVEQFF.

This clonotype was seen more than once but under ten times. The chain has TRBV5-1 and TRBJ1-5; the match to TRBD1 covers 7 bases. The CDR3 is made up of 14 amino acids. Germline-derived CDR1 and CDR2 are SGHRS and YFSETQ. Losses at the gene ends were 4 bases for V and 4 bases for J; bases not matched to a gene: 5. CDR3 residues: CASSTGQPNQPQHF. The CDR3 DNA reads TGCGCCAGCAGCACGGGACAGCCAAATCAGCCCCAGCATTTT.